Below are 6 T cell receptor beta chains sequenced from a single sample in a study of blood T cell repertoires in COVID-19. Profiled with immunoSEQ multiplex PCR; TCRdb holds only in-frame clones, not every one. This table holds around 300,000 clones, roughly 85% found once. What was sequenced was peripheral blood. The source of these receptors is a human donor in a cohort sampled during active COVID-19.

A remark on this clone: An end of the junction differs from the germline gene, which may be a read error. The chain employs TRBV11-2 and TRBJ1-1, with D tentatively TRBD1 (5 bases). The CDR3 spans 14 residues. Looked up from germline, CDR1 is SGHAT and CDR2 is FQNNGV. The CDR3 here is CASAQGNANTDAFF. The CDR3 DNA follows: TGTGCCAGCGCCCAGGGAAATGCGAACACTGACGCTTTCTTT.

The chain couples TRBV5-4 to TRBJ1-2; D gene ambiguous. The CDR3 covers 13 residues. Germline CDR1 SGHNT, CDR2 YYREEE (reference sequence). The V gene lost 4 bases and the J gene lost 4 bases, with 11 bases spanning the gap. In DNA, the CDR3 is TGTGCCAGCAGCCCAATCGAGGGCTATGGCTACACCTTC. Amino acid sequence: CASSPIEGYGYTF.

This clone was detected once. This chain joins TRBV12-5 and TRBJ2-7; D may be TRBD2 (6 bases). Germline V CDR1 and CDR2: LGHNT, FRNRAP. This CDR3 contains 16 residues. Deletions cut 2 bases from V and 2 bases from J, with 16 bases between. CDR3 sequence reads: CASGLIVGLHTYEQYF. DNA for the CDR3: TGTGCTAGTGGTTTGATTGTGGGACTTCACACCTACGAGCAGTACTTC.

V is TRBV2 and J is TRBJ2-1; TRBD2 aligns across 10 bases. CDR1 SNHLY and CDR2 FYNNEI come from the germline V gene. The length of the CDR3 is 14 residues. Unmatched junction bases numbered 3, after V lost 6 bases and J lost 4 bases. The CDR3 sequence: CASRERGGYNEQFF. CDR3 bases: TGTGCCAGCAGAGAGCGGGGGGGGTACAATGAGCAGTTCTTC.

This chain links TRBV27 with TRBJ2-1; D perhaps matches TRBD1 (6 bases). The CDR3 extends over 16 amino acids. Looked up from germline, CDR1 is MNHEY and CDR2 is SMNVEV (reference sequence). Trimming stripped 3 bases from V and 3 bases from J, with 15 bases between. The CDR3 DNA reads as TGTGCCAGCAGTTTTTTCTCCGGACAGTACTACAATGAGCAGTTCTTC. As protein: CASSFFSGQYYNEQFF.

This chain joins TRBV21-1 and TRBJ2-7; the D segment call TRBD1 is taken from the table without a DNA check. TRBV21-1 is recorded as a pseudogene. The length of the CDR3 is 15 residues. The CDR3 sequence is CASKGTGTGHYEQYF. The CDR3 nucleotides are TGTGCCAGCAAGGGGACCGGGACAGGGCACTACGAGCAGTACTTC.